This T cell receptor beta chain was captured in a study of T cells in Graves' hyperthyroidism and ophthalmopathy. Points from the study as a whole: Before onset, by a median of approximately 6.8 months, the model predicted ophthalmopathy.

This clonotype appeared once. Its antigen is unidentified. This may be a read error, as it is one base from a much larger clone. Template material for amplifying TCR beta CDR3 regions consisted of RNA transcripts. The HTBI set primed first-round TCR CDR3 RT-PCR. TCRdb recomputed calls from the multiplex PCR reads with MiXCR, one row per CDR3 protein. Seen here are around 240,000 distinct CDR3 sequences, 14% to 15% observed once, and the top ten hold roughly 13%. The CDR3 extends over 17 amino acids. Germline CDR1 is SGHRS and CDR2 is YFSETQ. Trimming at V came to 3 bases and at J to 4 bases, leaving 13 bases not matched to a gene.

The sample was blood. This chain connects TRBV5-1 to TRBJ2-1; 7 nucleotides agree with TRBD1. This TCR was recovered from a woman aged 40 to 55 with Graves' hyperthyroidism that later progressed to Graves' ophthalmopathy. The CDR3 DNA is TGCGCCAGCAGCTGGAGGCCTCAGGGGGAAGGGTACAATGAGCAGTTCTTC. Protein sequence: CASSWRPQGEGYNEQFF.